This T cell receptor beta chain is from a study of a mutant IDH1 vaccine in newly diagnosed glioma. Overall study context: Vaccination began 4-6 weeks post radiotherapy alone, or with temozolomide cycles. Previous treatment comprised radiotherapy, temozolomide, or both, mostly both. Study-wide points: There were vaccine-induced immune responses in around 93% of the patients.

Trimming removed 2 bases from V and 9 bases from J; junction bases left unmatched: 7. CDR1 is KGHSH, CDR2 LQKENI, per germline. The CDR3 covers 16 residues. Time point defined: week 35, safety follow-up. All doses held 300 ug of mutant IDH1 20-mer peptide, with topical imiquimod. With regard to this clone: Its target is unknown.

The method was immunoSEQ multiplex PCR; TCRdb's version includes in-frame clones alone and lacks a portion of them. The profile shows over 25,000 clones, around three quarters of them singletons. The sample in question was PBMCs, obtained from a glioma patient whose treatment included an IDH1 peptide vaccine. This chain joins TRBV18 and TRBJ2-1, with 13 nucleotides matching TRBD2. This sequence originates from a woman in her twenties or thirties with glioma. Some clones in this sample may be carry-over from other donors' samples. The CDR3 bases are TGTGCCAGCTCACCAACGGGACTAGCGGGATCGGGTGAGCAGTTCTTC. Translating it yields CASSPTGLAGSGEQFF.